A selection of T cell receptor beta chains follows, all from one sample in a study of shared clonotypes between healthy human individuals. Libraries were prepared by immunoSEQ multiplex PCR; TCRdb keeps only in-frame clonotypes and omits some of them. Here the sample spans some 2,500,000 clones, roughly 93% being singletons. Material for sequencing was naive CD4+ T cells from PBMCs. These receptors were collected from a man younger than 35 in good health. Some clones in this sample may be carry-over from other donors' samples. CDR3s include the opening cysteine and the closing phenylalanine or tryptophan. D genes are given only for firm matches. Clone size is shown for a subset of rows, as once, few, many or a class of expanded clone.

abundance: NA; d_gene: TRBD1; j_gene: TRBJ1-5; v_gene: TRBV28; CDR3nt: TGTGCCAGCAGAACGGGACAGGGGAAAGGGCAGCCCCAGCATTTT; CDR3aa: CASRTGQGKGQPQHF
abundance: NA; d_gene: NA; j_gene: TRBJ1-2; v_gene: TRBV5-1; CDR3nt: TGCGCCAGCAGCACCCAACAGGGAGACTATGGCTACACCTTC; CDR3aa: CASSTQQGDYGYTF
abundance: NA; d_gene: NA; j_gene: TRBJ1-1; v_gene: TRBV11-2; CDR3nt: TGTGCCAGCAGCTCCATGGAGAACACTGAAGCTTTCTTT; CDR3aa: CASSSMENTEAFF
abundance: NA; d_gene: NA; j_gene: TRBJ1-1; v_gene: TRBV21-1; CDR3nt: TGTGCCAGCAGCAAGAGGACAGGGAACACTGAAGCTTTCTTT; CDR3aa: CASSKRTGNTEAFF
abundance: NA; d_gene: NA; j_gene: TRBJ1-1; v_gene: TRBV10-3; CDR3nt: TGTGCCATCGGGAACAATGTGAACACTGAAGCTTTCTTT; CDR3aa: CAIGNNVNTEAFF
abundance: NA; d_gene: NA; j_gene: TRBJ2-2; v_gene: TRBV10-3; CDR3nt: TGTGCCATCAGTGAGAATCGCCGACCGAACACCGGGGAGCTGTTTTTT; CDR3aa: CAISENRRPNTGELFF
abundance: NA; d_gene: TRBD2; j_gene: TRBJ2-1; v_gene: TRBV7-2; CDR3nt: TGTGCCAGCAGCATCAATAGCGGGGCGAGAGCGGAGCAGTTCTTC; CDR3aa: CASSINSGARAEQFF
abundance: NA; d_gene: NA; j_gene: TRBJ1-4; v_gene: TRBV5-1; CDR3nt: TGCGCCAGCAGAGAAGGACGTTTCGATAATGAAAAACTGTTTTTT; CDR3aa: CASREGRFDNEKLFF
abundance: NA; d_gene: NA; j_gene: TRBJ1-2; v_gene: TRBV6-5; CDR3nt: TGTGCCAGCAGTTCGGGCATGGGGTATGGCTACACCTTC; CDR3aa: CASSSGMGYGYTF
abundance: NA; d_gene: TRBD1; j_gene: TRBJ1-1; v_gene: TRBV5-1; CDR3nt: TGCGCCAGCAGCTTGGTAGTCGGACAGGCCCACACTGAAGCTTTCTTT; CDR3aa: CASSLVVGQAHTEAFF
abundance: NA; d_gene: TRBD1; j_gene: TRBJ2-5; v_gene: TRBV7-2; CDR3nt: TGTGCCAGCAGCTGGAGGACAGGGGGAGAGACCCAGTACTTC; CDR3aa: CASSWRTGGETQYF
abundance: NA; d_gene: TRBD1; j_gene: TRBJ2-7; v_gene: TRBV19; CDR3nt: TGTGCCAGTAGTACCGGGACAGGGGGTCGCGAGCAGTACTTC; CDR3aa: CASSTGTGGREQYF
abundance: NA; d_gene: TRBD1; j_gene: TRBJ2-7; v_gene: TRBV5-1; CDR3nt: TGCGCCAGCAGTCCGACAGGGGCCCCACCCTACGAGCAGTACTTC; CDR3aa: CASSPTGAPPYEQYF
abundance: NA; d_gene: NA; j_gene: TRBJ2-7; v_gene: TRBV6-5; CDR3nt: TGTGCCAGCCGCCGGGACGGATCCTACGAGCAGTACTTC; CDR3aa: CASRRDGSYEQYF
abundance: NA; d_gene: NA; j_gene: TRBJ2-1; v_gene: TRBV5-1; CDR3nt: TGCGCCAGCAGCTTGGATCTGCGGGCCGTACCGGGGGAGCAGTTCTTC; CDR3aa: CASSLDLRAVPGEQFF
abundance: NA; d_gene: TRBD1; j_gene: TRBJ1-2; v_gene: TRBV7-8; CDR3nt: TGTGCCAGCAGCTTTAAAACCGACAGGGCCTACACCTTC; CDR3aa: CASSFKTDRAYTF
abundance: once; d_gene: TRBD2; j_gene: TRBJ2-2; v_gene: TRBV7-2; CDR3nt: TGTGCCAGCAGCCTACGGGCGGGAGCGAACACCGGGGAGCTGTTTTTT; CDR3aa: CASSLRAGANTGELFF
abundance: NA; d_gene: NA; j_gene: TRBJ2-5; v_gene: TRBV28; CDR3nt: TGTGCCAGCAGTTTCTCAGGACGGGGGTCGGAGACCCAGTACTTC; CDR3aa: CASSFSGRGSETQYF
abundance: NA; d_gene: NA; j_gene: TRBJ1-1; v_gene: TRBV6-5; CDR3nt: TGTGCCAGCAGTTACAACCCACGGAACACTGAAGCTTTCTTT; CDR3aa: CASSYNPRNTEAFF
abundance: once; d_gene: NA; j_gene: TRBJ1-5; v_gene: TRBV7-2; CDR3nt: TGTGCCAGCGTCGATAGGGATTGGTCCCAGCATTTT; CDR3aa: CASVDRDWSQHF
abundance: NA; d_gene: TRBD1; j_gene: TRBJ1-3; v_gene: TRBV5-1; CDR3nt: TGCGCCAGCAGCAGAGGGACAGTTGCTGGAAACACCATATATTTT; CDR3aa: CASSRGTVAGNTIYF
abundance: few; d_gene: NA; j_gene: TRBJ1-1; v_gene: TRBV29-1; CDR3nt: TGCAGCGTCCTGAACACTGAAGCTTTCTTT; CDR3aa: CSVLNTEAFF
abundance: NA; d_gene: NA; j_gene: TRBJ1-4; v_gene: TRBV6-1; CDR3nt: TGTGCCAGCCACCGGCGGCAGGGAGGTGAAAAACTGTTTTTT; CDR3aa: CASHRRQGGEKLFF
abundance: NA; d_gene: TRBD1; j_gene: TRBJ2-3; v_gene: TRBV6-6; CDR3nt: TGTGCCAGCAGCTTGCCGGGACAGAAGACAGATACGCAGTATTTT; CDR3aa: CASSLPGQKTDTQYF
abundance: NA; d_gene: NA; j_gene: TRBJ2-3; v_gene: TRBV7-9; CDR3nt: TGTGCCAGCAGCTTTCAGGGGAGCACAGATACGCAGTATTTT; CDR3aa: CASSFQGSTDTQYF
abundance: NA; d_gene: NA; j_gene: TRBJ1-1; v_gene: TRBV7-2; CDR3nt: TGTGCCAGCAGCTTATTGGCAGGGTTGGAAGGTGAAGCTTTCTTT; CDR3aa: CASSLLAGLEGEAFF
abundance: NA; d_gene: NA; j_gene: TRBJ2-7; v_gene: TRBV7-2; CDR3nt: TGTGCCAGCAGCTTAGATCCGGGACTTTCCTACGAGCAGTACTTC; CDR3aa: CASSLDPGLSYEQYF
abundance: NA; d_gene: NA; j_gene: TRBJ2-1; v_gene: TRBV9; CDR3nt: TGTGCCAGCAGCGTTCGAGTCCTGGATGAGCAGTTCTTC; CDR3aa: CASSVRVLDEQFF
abundance: NA; d_gene: TRBD1; j_gene: TRBJ1-5; v_gene: TRBV6-1; CDR3nt: TGTGCCAGCAGTGAAGGGGACAGCCATCAGCCCCAGCATTTT; CDR3aa: CASSEGDSHQPQHF
abundance: NA; d_gene: NA; j_gene: TRBJ1-6; v_gene: TRBV2; CDR3nt: TGTGCCAGCGGCGACAGTAATTCACCCCTCCACTTT; CDR3aa: CASGDSNSPLHF
abundance: few; d_gene: NA; j_gene: TRBJ1-1; v_gene: TRBV7-9; CDR3nt: TGTGCCAGCAGCGATGCCGGACGGACTGAAGCTTTCTTT; CDR3aa: CASSDAGRTEAFF